This T cell receptor (beta chain) was documented in a study of identifying expanded T cells in peripheral blood. Notes on the study in general: Roughly two-week clone count variance significantly increased as total template count grew. Over around two and four weeks, about 15 and 18 clones changed, versus approximately 1.2 between replicates.

V was trimmed by 6 bases and J by 6 bases, leaving 15 bases between them. The germline CDR1 and CDR2 sequences are KGHSH and LQKENI. The CDR3 sequence is 14 residues long. To note about this clone: As yet, its antigen is unknown.

No infections or other immune events were documented during collection. Repertoires were generated with immunoSEQ multiplex PCR, while TCRdb's copy carries only in-frame clones and drops some. The sample includes around 100,000 clones, approximately 88% of them seen just once. The chain links TRBV18 to TRBJ1-5; maybe TRBD1 (6 bases). Sequencing was done on a sample of blood. The clonotype comes from a person between 18 and 70 years old in good health. The CDR3 sequence is CASSPSGGIQPQHF. CDR3 DNA: TGTGCCAGCTCTCCAAGCGGGGGCATTCAGCCCCAGCATTTT.